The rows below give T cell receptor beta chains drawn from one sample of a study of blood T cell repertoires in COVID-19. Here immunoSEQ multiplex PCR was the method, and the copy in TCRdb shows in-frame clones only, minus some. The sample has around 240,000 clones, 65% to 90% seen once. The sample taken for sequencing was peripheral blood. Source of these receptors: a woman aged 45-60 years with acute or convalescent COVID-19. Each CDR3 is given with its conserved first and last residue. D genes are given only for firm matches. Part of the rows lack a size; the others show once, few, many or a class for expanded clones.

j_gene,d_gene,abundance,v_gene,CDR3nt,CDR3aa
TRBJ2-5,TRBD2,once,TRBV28,TGTGCCAGCAGTCGGGGGGTCCAGTACTTC,CASSRGVQYF
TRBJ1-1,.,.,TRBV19,TGTGCCAGTGCAGGATCACGGAACACTGAAGCTTTCTTT,CASAGSRNTEAFF
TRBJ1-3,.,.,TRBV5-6,TGTGCCAGCAGCTTGGCCCGGGATGGGGGAAACACCATATATTTT,CASSLARDGGNTIYF
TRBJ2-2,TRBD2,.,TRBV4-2,TGTGCCAGCAGCCAAATTCGGCGGGAGGTATCCGGGGAGCTGTTTTTT,CASSQIRREVSGELFF
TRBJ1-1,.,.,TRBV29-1,TGCAGCGTTGAAGATCTTGGTGGCCAGGAGGGAACTGAAGCTTTCTTT,CSVEDLGGQEGTEAFF
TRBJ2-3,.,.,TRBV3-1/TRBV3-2,TGTGCCAGCAGCCGGAACCCGGGGGGCACAGATACGCAGTATTTT,CASSRNPGGTDTQYF
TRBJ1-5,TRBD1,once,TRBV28,TGTGCCAGCAGTAACCGACAGGGTCCGGGCAATCAGCCCCAGCATTTT,CASSNRQGPGNQPQHF
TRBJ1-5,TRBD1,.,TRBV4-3,TGCGCCAGCAGCCAAACGGGACAGAGCAATCAGCCCCAGCATTTT,CASSQTGQSNQPQHF
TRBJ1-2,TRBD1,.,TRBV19,TGTGCCAGCATAGGGGGCTCGGGCTATGGCTACACCTTC,CASIGGSGYGYTF
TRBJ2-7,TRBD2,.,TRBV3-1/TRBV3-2,TGTGCCAGCACGGGAGGGCTAGCCTACGAGCAGTACTTC,CASTGGLAYEQYF